The subject of this entry is one TCR beta chain. Antigen unknown. TCRdb re-derived calls from the 5' RACE reads in MiXCR, one entry per CDR3 protein. Among 500,000 to 700,000 distinct CDR3 sequences listed, 15% to 20% were seen once. Trimming at V came to 5 bases and at J to 4 bases, leaving 6 bases not matched to a gene. The CDR3 consists of 14 residues. The sample is drawn from a study of T cells after yellow fever vaccination. Study context: With SMART-Seq v4 Ultra Low Input, the fractions containing low cell numbers were prepared. The study's findings and limits: Abundant clonotypes from the bulk population could have been carried over as contaminants into FACS-sorted repertoires.

Sequencing used PBMCs, obtained 15 days after the yellow fever booster vaccination. This chain joins TRBV12-3 or TRBV12-4 and TRBJ2-3, with 7 bases that match TRBD2. The receptor's source is a man aged 30 to 45 who received the YFV17D yellow fever vaccine. The DNA of the CDR3 is TGTGCCAGCAGTCCCGAGCGGGGAGCAGATACGCAGTATTTT. This translates into CASSPERGADTQYF.